Included here is one TCR beta chain sequence, with context. Its specificity is not known. This sample stems from a study of cytomegalovirus exposure and HLA in healthy donors. Study-level results: The authors listed 180 or so TCR beta chains as cytomegalovirus-associated.

The CDR3 sequence is 14 residues long. Germline V gene sequence: CDR1 SEHNR, CDR2 FQNEAQ (reference sequence). Deletions cut 3 bases from V and 0 bases from J, with 7 bases between. Assay: immunoSEQ multiplex PCR; the TCRdb copy retains only in-frame clones and omits some. Altogether some 130,000 clones are present, less than 95% being singletons, with the ten largest covering approximately 1.8%. Sequencing input: PBMCs. This sequence was found in a young man in good health and CMV-seropositive. This chain uses TRBV7-9 with TRBJ2-3; perhaps TRBD2 as D (5 bases). The CDR3 loop reads CASSFGGSTDTQYF. CDR3 nucleotide sequence: TGTGCCAGCAGCTTTGGCGGGAGCACAGATACGCAGTATTTT.